The clone carrying this TCR beta chain has more than one count but fewer than ten. Antigen specificity is unknown. This entry belongs to a study of cytomegalovirus exposure and HLA in healthy donors. Findings and limits, study-wide: Fewer N-insertions (relative to the approximately 700-donor mean) were reportedly seen in an Asian-associated ancestry cluster in a later analysis. There was a cluster of highly shared sequence variants that was likely a sequencing artifact. The dataset shows that most TCR sequences were rare, while some public TCRs occurred in many donors.

CDR1 is SGHTA and CDR2 is FQGNSA in the germline V gene. The germline V and J ends were trimmed by 5 bases and 5 bases, with 18 bases remaining between them. There are 15 residues in the CDR3. Primers included in the PCR were 60 Vbeta and 13 Jbeta primers. How the authors handled the data: The authors later counted 75 million to 90 million unique TCR beta chains, roughly 10 million of them shared. Sequencing was performed with immunoSEQ multiplex PCR; in TCRdb, only in-frame clones are kept and a portion is missing. Clone size and the V and J calls come from that table; the DNA yielded D and trimming. The data show some 190,000 clones, 80% to 90% seen once.

This TCR derives from a man younger than 45 in good health and CMV-seronegative. The chain uses TRBV7-2 and TRBJ2-5; weak D call: TRBD1 (6 bases). The source material was PBMCs. The chain's CDR3 is CASSAYRVLGETQYF. DNA for the CDR3: TGTGCCAGCAGCGCCTACAGGGTCCTTGGGGAGACCCAGTACTTC.